The rows below give T cell receptor beta chains drawn from one sample of a study of liver allograft versus peripheral blood T cells. TCRdb ran MiXCR on the reads and lists one entry per CDR3 protein. The sample carries about 12,000 distinct CDR3 sequences, roughly 28% recorded once. All receptors derive from a human patient who had a liver transplant. Some T cells may possibly be graft donor cells. CDR3s include the opening cysteine and the closing phenylalanine or tryptophan. Each record gives: clone size, J gene, V gene, D gene, CDR3 DNA, CDR3 protein. A D gene is named only where the DNA matches it firmly. The size field is filled for only some rows; it gives once, few, many or a size class.

>few|TRBJ1-2|TRBV6-5|NA
TGTGCCAGCGCCAAAGAGAGTAACTATGGCTACACCTTC
CASAKESNYGYTF
>many|TRBJ1-1|TRBV6-1|TRBD1
TGTGCCAGCAGTAACCGACAGGGGAACACTGAAGCTTTCTTT
CASSNRQGNTEAFF
>NA|TRBJ1-1|TRBV5-4|TRBD1
TGTGCCAGCAGCTCTCCTAACAGGGGGAACACTGAAGCTTTCTTT
CASSSPNRGNTEAFF
>few|TRBJ2-6|TRBV12-3/TRBV12-4|NA
TGTGCCAGCAGTCTAAGGACATCTGGGGCCAACGTCCTGACTTTC
CASSLRTSGANVLTF
>NA|TRBJ1-2|TRBV5-6|NA
TGTGCCAGCAGCTTCGAGCCGCTCGGCTACACCTTC
CASSFEPLGYTF
>many|TRBJ2-1|TRBV7-9|TRBD2
TGTGCCAGCAGCTTGACTAGCGAGCAGTTCTTC
CASSLTSEQFF
>NA|TRBJ2-1|TRBV29-1|TRBD2
TGCAGCGTTCCCTTGGGGGCGGGGGGCCCTAATGAGCAGTTCTTC
CSVPLGAGGPNEQFF
>NA|TRBJ1-3|TRBV5-5|NA
TGTGCCAGCAGCTTGGCCCAGCCGGGGGGTAACACCATATATTTT
CASSLAQPGGNTIYF
>NA|TRBJ2-1|TRBV6-1|NA
TGTGCCAGCAGTGGGGTAGGGTGGCCCAATGAGCAGTTCTTC
CASSGVGWPNEQFF
>NA|TRBJ2-1|TRBV19|NA
TGTGCCAGTAGTATAGGGCCCTACAATGAGCAGTTCTTC
CASSIGPYNEQFF
>NA|TRBJ1-1|TRBV7-2|NA
TGTGCCAGCAGCTTCGTGACGAACACTGAAGCTTTCTTT
CASSFVTNTEAFF
>NA|TRBJ2-6|TRBV6-5|NA
TGTGCCAGCAGTTACTTGTCTATACTTCAGTCCTTCGCTGGGGCCAACGTCCTGACTTTC
CASSYLSILQSFAGANVLTF
>NA|TRBJ2-7|TRBV27|TRBD1
TGTGCCAGCACGTCTTCAGGGACAGGGCGATACGAGCAGTACTTC
CASTSSGTGRYEQYF
>medium-sized|TRBJ2-5|TRBV29-1|NA
TGCAGCGTTGAAACACTGGGACCCGGGCAGCGGACCCAGTACTTC
CSVETLGPGQRTQYF
>once|TRBJ1-1|TRBV6-1|NA
TGTGCCAGCAGTGACCCTGGGACTGAAGCTTTCTTT
CASSDPGTEAFF
>NA|TRBJ1-5|TRBV30|TRBD1
TGTGCCTGGAGTTTACAGGGGGGGAGCAATCAGCCCCAGCATTTT
CAWSLQGGSNQPQHF
>medium-sized|TRBJ1-4|TRBV18|TRBD1
TGTGCCAGCTCACTTAACGGGCAGGGGGCGACGAATGAAAAACTGTTTTTT
CASSLNGQGATNEKLFF
>NA|TRBJ2-7|TRBV7-9|NA
TGTGCCAGCAGCTTAGTACAGAACGAGCAGTACTTC
CASSLVQNEQYF
>few|TRBJ1-2|TRBV14|NA
TGTGCCAGCAGCCAGGCCCGGGACACAAGAAACTATGGCTACACCTTC
CASSQARDTRNYGYTF
>NA|TRBJ2-7|TRBV28|NA
TGTGCCAGCAGTTTAGTGGATAGGAACGAGCAGTACTTC
CASSLVDRNEQYF
>NA|TRBJ1-6|TRBV12-3/TRBV12-4|NA
TGTGCCAGCAGTCTGAACTCCTATAATTCACCCCTCCACTTT
CASSLNSYNSPLHF
>many|TRBJ2-7|TRBV19|NA
TGTGCCAGCGGTGGGGGGGCTGGGGCCCCTCACTACGAGCAGTACTTC
CASGGGAGAPHYEQYF
>medium-sized|TRBJ2-6|TRBV27|NA
TGTGCCAGCCGAAGCCCTTCCTCTGGGGCCAACGTCCTGACTTTC
CASRSPSSGANVLTF
>few|TRBJ1-4|TRBV15|NA
TGTGCCACCAGCAGAGATATAGGCCCGAAAAAATTTATTAAGGAAAAACTGTTTTTT
CATSRDIGPKKFIKEKLFF
>NA|TRBJ1-4|TRBV20-1|NA
TGCAGTGCTAGCTCGGGGGGTGGTGAAAAACTGTTTTTT
CSASSGGGEKLFF
>NA|TRBJ2-7|TRBV20-1|NA
TGCAGTGCTAGAACGCCGTGGGACCGGAGCTCCTACGAGCAGTACTTC
CSARTPWDRSSYEQYF
>NA|TRBJ1-3|TRBV9|NA
TGTGCCAGCAGCGCGGGGGGCCAGGGGGGAAACACCATATATTTT
CASSAGGQGGNTIYF
>few|TRBJ2-1|TRBV6-5|NA
TGTGCCAGCAGTTACTCGGCCCACCGGAATGAGCAGTTCTTC
CASSYSAHRNEQFF
>medium-sized|TRBJ2-2|TRBV10-3|NA
TGTGCCGCAGGGACCGATGCGAACACCGGGGAGCTGTTTTTT
CAAGTDANTGELFF
>NA|TRBJ2-5|TRBV11-2|NA
TGTGCCAGCAGCTTAGGCAGGGAAGAGACCCAGTACTTC
CASSLGREETQYF
>medium-sized|TRBJ1-1|TRBV18|NA
TGTGCCAGCTCACCACCGGTGACAGGGAACACTGAAGCTTTCTTT
CASSPPVTGNTEAFF
>NA|TRBJ2-7|TRBV20-1|TRBD1
TGCAGTGCTCGCCGGACAGGGGGCGGCTACGAGCAGTACTTC
CSARRTGGGYEQYF
>medium-sized|TRBJ2-2|TRBV19|NA
TGTGCCAGTAGTATTCGGGGGGCCGCCATAGTCGGGGAGCTGTTTTTT
CASSIRGAAIVGELFF
>medium-sized|TRBJ2-1|TRBV5-4|NA
TGTGCCAGCACCCCCTCAGGCTGGTACAATGAGCAGTTCTTC
CASTPSGWYNEQFF
>NA|TRBJ1-2|TRBV6-5|TRBD1
TGTGCCAGCAGAACCGGGACAGGGGGGTGGGGCTACACCTTC
CASRTGTGGWGYTF
>NA|TRBJ1-5|TRBV6-5|NA
TGTGCCAGCAGTTACTCGAGGGGTCAGCCCCAGCATTTT
CASSYSRGQPQHF
>many|TRBJ2-3|TRBV7-3|TRBD2
TGTGCCAGCGGGAGGGGTAGCACAGATACGCAGTATTTT
CASGRGSTDTQYF
>NA|TRBJ2-7|TRBV6-6|TRBD2
TGTGCCAGCAGTTACTCGGAGGCGGGAGGTGCCTACGAGCAGTACTTC
CASSYSEAGGAYEQYF
>NA|TRBJ1-2|TRBV6-1|NA
TGTGCCAGCAGCCTGACCCTTTATGGCTACACCTTC
CASSLTLYGYTF
>many|TRBJ1-3|TRBV18|NA
TGTGCCAGCTCACCAGTCGGCAGCTCTGGAAACACCATATATTTT
CASSPVGSSGNTIYF
>medium-sized|TRBJ1-1|TRBV7-3|NA
TGTGCCAGCAGCACATCACCGGGGAGTGAAGCTTTCTTT
CASSTSPGSEAFF
>medium-sized|TRBJ1-1|TRBV10-3|NA
TGTGCCAGCAAAGAACAGGAAAACACTGAAGCTTTCTTT
CASKEQENTEAFF
>many|TRBJ2-5|TRBV6-5|NA
TGTGCCAGCAGCTACAACACGGTGAGGGAGACCCAGTACTTC
CASSYNTVRETQYF
>many|TRBJ2-7|TRBV6-5|TRBD1
TGTGCCAGCAGTTACGGGTGGACAGGGGGCTACGAGCAGTACTTC
CASSYGWTGGYEQYF
>NA|TRBJ2-7|TRBV20-1|NA
TGCAGTGCTAGGATGACTTATTCCTACGAGCAGTACTTC
CSARMTYSYEQYF
>many|TRBJ2-7|TRBV9|NA
TGTGCCAGCAGCGCTCACGCCGCGTCCCCAGGGGCATCCGAGCAGTACTTC
CASSAHAASPGASEQYF
>once|TRBJ2-7|TRBV6-2/TRBV6-3|NA
TGTGCCAGCAGTTACCCGCAGATGCTGAGCTCCTACGAGCAGTACTTC
CASSYPQMLSSYEQYF
>NA|TRBJ2-5|TRBV5-6|TRBD2
TGTGCCAGCAGCATCCTAGCGGGAGGCCCCCCAGAGACCCAGTACTTC
CASSILAGGPPETQYF
>once|TRBJ2-7|TRBV20-1|TRBD2
TGCAGTGCTTCCCGGGGGGACGGCTACGAGCAGTACTTC
CSASRGDGYEQYF
>many|TRBJ2-7|TRBV19|TRBD2
TGTGCCAGTAGCGATCTCGGCGGGAGCTACGAGCAGTACTTC
CASSDLGGSYEQYF
>few|TRBJ1-5|TRBV9|TRBD1
TGTGCCAGCAGCGCCTCCCCAGGGGGCGGTCAGCCCCAGCATTTT
CASSASPGGGQPQHF
>large|TRBJ1-2|TRBV24-1|NA
TGTGCCACCAGTGACCGTTCTAACTATGGCTACACCTTC
CATSDRSNYGYTF
>NA|TRBJ1-1|TRBV7-9|NA
TGTGCCAGCAGCCCCTACAGTGAAGCTTTCTTT
CASSPYSEAFF
>medium-sized|TRBJ2-1|TRBV19|TRBD2
TGTGCCAGTAGTCCCGGACTAGCGAGCAACAATGAGCAGTTCTTC
CASSPGLASNNEQFF